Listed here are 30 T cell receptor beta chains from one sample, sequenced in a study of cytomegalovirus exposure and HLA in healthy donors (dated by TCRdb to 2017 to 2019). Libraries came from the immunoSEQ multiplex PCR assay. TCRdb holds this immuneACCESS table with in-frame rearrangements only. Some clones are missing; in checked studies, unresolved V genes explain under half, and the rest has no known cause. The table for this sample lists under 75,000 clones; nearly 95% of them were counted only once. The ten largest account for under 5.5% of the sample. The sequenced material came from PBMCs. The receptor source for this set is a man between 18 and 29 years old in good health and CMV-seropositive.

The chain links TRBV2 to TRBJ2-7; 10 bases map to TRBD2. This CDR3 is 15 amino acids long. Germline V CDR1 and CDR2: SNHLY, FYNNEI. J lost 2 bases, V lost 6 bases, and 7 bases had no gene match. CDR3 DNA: TGTGCCAGCAGCGGGGTACTAGCGGGACCCTACGAGCAGTACTTC. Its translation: CASSGVLAGPYEQYF. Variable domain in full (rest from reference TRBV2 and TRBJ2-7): EPEVTQTPSHQVTQMGQEVILRCVPISNHLYFYWYRQILGQKVEFLVSFYNNEISEKSEIFDDQFSVERPDGSNFTLKIRSTKLEDSAMYFCASSGVLAGPYEQYFGPGTRLTVT.

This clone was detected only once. CDR3 loop: CASSLPGLGTYYEQYF. For the CDR3, the DNA is TGTGCCAGCAGTTTGCCTGGACTGGGAACTTACTACGAGCAGTACTTC. The chain couples TRBV28 to TRBJ2-7; a weak D match, TRBD2 (5 bases). The germline V and J ends were trimmed by 3 bases and 3 bases, with 18 bases remaining between them. This CDR3 comprises 16 residues. The germline V gene encodes CDR1 MDHEN and CDR2 SYDVKM.

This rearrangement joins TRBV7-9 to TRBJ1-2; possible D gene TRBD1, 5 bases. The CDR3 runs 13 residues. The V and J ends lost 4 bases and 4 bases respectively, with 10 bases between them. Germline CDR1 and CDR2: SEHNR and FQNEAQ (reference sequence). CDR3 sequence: CASSSGDAYGYTF. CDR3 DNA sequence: TGTGCCAGCAGCTCGGGGGACGCCTATGGCTACACCTTC.

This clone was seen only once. The DNA for the CDR3 is TGTGCCAGCAGTGTGGGGCTCCCCCGGGAGCTGTTTTTT. Its translation is CASSVGLPRELFF. This chain connects TRBV27 to TRBJ2-2; the D gene is possibly TRBD1 (5 bases). V was trimmed by 5 bases and J by 9 bases, leaving 13 bases between them. Germline CDR1 is MNHEY and CDR2 is SMNVEV (reference sequence). This CDR3 region has 13 residues.

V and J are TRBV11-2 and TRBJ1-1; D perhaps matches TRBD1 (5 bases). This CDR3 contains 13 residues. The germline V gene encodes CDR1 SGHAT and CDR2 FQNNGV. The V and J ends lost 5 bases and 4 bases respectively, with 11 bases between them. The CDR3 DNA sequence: TGTGCCAGCAGCCGGCAGGGCCCCACTGAAGCTTTCTTT. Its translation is CASSRQGPTEAFF.

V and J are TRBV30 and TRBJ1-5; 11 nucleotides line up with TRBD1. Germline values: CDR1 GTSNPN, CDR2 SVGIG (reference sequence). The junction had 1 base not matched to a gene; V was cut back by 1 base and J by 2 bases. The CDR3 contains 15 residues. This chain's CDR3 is CAWSGTGGGNQPQHF. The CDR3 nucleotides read TGTGCCTGGAGTGGGACAGGGGGCGGCAATCAGCCCCAGCATTTT. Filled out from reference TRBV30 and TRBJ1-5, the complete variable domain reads SQTIHQWPATLVQPVGSPLSLECTVEGTSNPNLYWYRQAAGRGLQLLFYSVGIGQISSEVPQNLSASRPQDRQFILSSKKLLLSDSGFYLCAWSGTGGGNQPQHFGDGTRLSIL.

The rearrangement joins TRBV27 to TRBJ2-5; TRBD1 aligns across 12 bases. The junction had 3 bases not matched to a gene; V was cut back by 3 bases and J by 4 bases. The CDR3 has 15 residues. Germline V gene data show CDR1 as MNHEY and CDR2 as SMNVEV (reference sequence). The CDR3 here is CASSFGTGGTETQYF. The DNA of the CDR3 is TGTGCCAGCAGTTTCGGGACAGGGGGCACAGAGACCCAGTACTTC.

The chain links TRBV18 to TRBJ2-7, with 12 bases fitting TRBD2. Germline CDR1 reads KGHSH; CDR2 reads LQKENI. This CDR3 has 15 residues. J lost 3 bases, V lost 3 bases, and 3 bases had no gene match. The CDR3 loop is CASSPRTSGIYEQYF. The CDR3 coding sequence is TGTGCCAGCTCACCCCGGACTAGCGGGATCTACGAGCAGTACTTC.

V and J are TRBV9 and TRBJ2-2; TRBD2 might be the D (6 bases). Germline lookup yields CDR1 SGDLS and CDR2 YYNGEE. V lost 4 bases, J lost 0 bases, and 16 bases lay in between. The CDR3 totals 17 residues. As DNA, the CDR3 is TGTGCCAGCAGCTCCCCCTCCGGGACTGCGAACACCGGGGAGCTGTTTTTT. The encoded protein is CASSSPSGTANTGELFF.

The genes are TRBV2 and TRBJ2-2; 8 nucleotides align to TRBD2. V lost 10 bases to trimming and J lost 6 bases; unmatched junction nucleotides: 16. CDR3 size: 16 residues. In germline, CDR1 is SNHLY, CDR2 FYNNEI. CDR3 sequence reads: CATESLAGRNSGELFF. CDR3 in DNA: TGTGCCACCGAATCCCTAGCGGGTAGGAATTCCGGGGAGCTGTTTTTT.

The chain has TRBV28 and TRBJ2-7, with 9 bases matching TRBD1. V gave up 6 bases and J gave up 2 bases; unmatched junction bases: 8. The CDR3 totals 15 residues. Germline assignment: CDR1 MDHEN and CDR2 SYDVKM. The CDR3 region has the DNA TGTGCCAGCAGGCCACGGGACAGGGCCACCTACGAGCAGTACTTC. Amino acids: CASRPRDRATYEQYF.

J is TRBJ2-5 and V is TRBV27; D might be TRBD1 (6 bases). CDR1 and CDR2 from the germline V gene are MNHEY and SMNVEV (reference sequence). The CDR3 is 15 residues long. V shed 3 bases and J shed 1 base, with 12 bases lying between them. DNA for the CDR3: TGTGCCAGCAGTTTCGGACTGGACAGCCAAGAGACCCAGTACTTC. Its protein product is CASSFGLDSQETQYF.

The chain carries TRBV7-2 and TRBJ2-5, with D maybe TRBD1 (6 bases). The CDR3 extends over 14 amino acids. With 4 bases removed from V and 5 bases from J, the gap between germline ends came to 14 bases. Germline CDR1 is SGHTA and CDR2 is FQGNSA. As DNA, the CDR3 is TGTGCCAGCAGCTCTCAGGGGTGGGGGGAGACCCAGTACTTC. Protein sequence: CASSSQGWGETQYF.

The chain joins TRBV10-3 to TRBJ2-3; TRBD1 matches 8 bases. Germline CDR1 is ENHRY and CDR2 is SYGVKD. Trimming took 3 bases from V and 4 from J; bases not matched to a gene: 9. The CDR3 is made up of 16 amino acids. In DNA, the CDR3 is TGTGCCATCAGTGATTGGGGCAGGGGGCGAGCAGATACGCAGTATTTT. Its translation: CAISDWGRGRADTQYF.

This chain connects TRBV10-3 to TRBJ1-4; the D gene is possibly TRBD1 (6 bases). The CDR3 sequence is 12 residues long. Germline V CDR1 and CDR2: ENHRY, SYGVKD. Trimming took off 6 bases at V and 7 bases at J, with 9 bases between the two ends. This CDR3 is CAISVQGEKLFF. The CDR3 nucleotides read TGTGCCATCAGCGTACAGGGTGAAAAACTGTTTTTT.

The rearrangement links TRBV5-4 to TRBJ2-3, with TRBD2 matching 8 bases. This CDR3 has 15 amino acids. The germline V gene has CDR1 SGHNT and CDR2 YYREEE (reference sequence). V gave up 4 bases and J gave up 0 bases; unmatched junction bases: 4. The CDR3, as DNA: TGTGCCAGCAGCCCGGGGGGGACTAGCACAGATACGCAGTATTTT. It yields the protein CASSPGGTSTDTQYF.

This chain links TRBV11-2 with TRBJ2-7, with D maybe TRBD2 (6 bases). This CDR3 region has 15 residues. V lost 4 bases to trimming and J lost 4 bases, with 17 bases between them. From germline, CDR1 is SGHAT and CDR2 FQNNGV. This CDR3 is CASSSSGVGRYEQYF. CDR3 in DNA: TGTGCCAGCAGCTCGTCGGGAGTCGGGAGATACGAGCAGTACTTC.

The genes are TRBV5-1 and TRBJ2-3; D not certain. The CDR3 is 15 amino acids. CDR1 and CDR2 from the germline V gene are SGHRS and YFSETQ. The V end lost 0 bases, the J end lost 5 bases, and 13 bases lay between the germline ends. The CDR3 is CASSLAISVIDTQYF. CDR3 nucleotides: TGCGCCAGCAGCTTGGCAATTTCGGTCATAGATACGCAGTATTTT.

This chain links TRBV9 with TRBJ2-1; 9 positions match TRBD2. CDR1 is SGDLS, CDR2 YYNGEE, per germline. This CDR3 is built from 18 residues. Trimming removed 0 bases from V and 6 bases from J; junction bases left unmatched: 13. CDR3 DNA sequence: TGTGCCAGCAGCGTAGAGGGTACGGTAGCGGGAGTTTCCAATGAGCAGTTCTTC. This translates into CASSVEGTVAGVSNEQFF.

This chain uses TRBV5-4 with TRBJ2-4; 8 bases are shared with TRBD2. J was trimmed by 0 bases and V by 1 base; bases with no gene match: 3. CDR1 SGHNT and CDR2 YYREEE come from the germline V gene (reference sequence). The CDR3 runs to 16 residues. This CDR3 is CASSLSGGVAKNIQYF. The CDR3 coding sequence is TGTGCCAGCAGCTTGTCGGGGGGGGTAGCCAAAAACATTCAGTACTTC.

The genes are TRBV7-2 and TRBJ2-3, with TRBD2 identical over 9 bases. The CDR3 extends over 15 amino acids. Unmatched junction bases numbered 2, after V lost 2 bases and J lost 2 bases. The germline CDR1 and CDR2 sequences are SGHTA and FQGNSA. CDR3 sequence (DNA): TGTGCCAGCAGCTTACTAGCGGGGCACACAGATACGCAGTATTTT. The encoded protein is CASSLLAGHTDTQYF.

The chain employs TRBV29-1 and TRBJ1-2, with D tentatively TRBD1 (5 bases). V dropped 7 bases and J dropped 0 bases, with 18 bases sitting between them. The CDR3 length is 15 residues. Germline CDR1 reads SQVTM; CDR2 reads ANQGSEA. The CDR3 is CSAVPFKGTNYGYTF. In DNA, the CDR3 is TGCAGCGCCGTACCCTTCAAGGGGACTAACTATGGCTACACCTTC.

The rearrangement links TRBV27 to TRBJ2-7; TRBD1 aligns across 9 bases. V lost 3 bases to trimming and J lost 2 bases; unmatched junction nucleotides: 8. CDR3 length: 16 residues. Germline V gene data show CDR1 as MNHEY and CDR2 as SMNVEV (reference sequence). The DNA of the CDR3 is TGTGCCAGCAGTTTTCTAGGGACAGGGCTTGCCTACGAGCAGTACTTC. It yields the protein CASSFLGTGLAYEQYF.

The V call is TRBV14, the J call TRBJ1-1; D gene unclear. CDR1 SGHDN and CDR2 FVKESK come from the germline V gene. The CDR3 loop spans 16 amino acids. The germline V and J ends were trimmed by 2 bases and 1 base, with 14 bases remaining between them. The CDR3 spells CASSQFRGKGNTEAFF. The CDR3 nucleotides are TGTGCCAGCAGCCAATTTCGGGGTAAAGGGAACACTGAAGCTTTCTTT.

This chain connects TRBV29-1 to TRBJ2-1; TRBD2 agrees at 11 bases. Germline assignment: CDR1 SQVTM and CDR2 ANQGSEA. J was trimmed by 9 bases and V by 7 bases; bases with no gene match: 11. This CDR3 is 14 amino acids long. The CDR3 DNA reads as TGCAGCGCGGCGATACTAGCGGGAGATGGTGAGCAGTTCTTC. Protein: CSAAILAGDGEQFF.

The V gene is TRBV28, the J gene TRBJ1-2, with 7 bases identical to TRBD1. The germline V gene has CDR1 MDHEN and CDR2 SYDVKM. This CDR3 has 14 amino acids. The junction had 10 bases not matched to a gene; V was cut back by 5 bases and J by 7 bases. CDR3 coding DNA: TGTGCCAGCAGTAATAGGGGGCAGGGGTCTGGCTACACCTTC. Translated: CASSNRGQGSGYTF.

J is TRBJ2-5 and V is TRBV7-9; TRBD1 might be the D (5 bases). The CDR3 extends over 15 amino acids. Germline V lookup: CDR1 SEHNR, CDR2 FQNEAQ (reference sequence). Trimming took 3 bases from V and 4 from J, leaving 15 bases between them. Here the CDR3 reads CASSFQGKSGETQYF. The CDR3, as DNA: TGTGCCAGCAGCTTCCAGGGCAAATCCGGAGAGACCCAGTACTTC.

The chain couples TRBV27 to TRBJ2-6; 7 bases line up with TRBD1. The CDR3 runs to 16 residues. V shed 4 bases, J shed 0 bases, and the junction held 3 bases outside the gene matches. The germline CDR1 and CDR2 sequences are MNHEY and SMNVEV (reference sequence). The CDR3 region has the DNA TGTGCCAGCAGTTACTACAGGGGCTCTGGGGCCAACGTCCTGACTTTC. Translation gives CASSYYRGSGANVLTF.

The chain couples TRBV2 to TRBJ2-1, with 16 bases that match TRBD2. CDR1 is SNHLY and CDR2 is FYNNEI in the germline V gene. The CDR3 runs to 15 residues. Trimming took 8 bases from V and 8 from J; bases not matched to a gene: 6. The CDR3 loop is CASGGTSGRVDEQFF. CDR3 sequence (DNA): TGTGCCAGCGGGGGGACTAGCGGGAGGGTGGATGAGCAGTTCTTC.

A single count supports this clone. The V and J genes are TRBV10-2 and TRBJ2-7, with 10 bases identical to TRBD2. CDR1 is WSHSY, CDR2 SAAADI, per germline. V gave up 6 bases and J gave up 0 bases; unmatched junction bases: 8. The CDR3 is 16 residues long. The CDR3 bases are TGCGCCAGCAGCCCTGGGACTAGCGCCTCCTCCTACGAGCAGTACTTC. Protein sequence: CASSPGTSASSYEQYF.